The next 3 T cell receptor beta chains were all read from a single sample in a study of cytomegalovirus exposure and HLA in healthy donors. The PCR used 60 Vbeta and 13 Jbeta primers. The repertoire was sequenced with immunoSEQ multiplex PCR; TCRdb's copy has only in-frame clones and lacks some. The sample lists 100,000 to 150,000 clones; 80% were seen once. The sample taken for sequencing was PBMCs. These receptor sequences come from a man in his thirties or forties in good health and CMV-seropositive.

The CDR3 DNA reads TGTGCCAGCAGCTTAGCGGCAATGCAGCGGGGATACAATGAGCAGTTCTTC. Translating it yields CASSLAAMQRGYNEQFF. The V call is TRBV7-2, the J call TRBJ2-1; TRBD2 aligns across 7 bases. CDR1 is SGHTA and CDR2 is FQGNSA in the germline V gene. This CDR3 comprises 17 residues. V gave up 0 bases and J gave up 4 bases; unmatched junction bases: 9.

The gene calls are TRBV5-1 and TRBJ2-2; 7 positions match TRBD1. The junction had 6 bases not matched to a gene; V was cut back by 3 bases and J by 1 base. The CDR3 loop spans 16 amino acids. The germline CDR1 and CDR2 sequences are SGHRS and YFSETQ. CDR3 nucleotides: TGCGCCAGCAGCTGGGACAGCCCAGAGAACACCGGGGAGCTGTTTTTT. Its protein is CASSWDSPENTGELFF.

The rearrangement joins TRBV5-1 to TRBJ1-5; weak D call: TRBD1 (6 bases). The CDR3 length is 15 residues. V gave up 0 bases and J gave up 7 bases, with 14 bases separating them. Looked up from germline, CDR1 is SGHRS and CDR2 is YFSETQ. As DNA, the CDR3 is TGCGCCAGCAGCTTGGTAATTACAGGGAGACAGCCCCAGCATTTT. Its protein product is CASSLVITGRQPQHF. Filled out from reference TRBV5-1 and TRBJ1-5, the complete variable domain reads KAGVTQTPRYLIKTRGQQVTLSCSPISGHRSVSWYQQTPGQGLQFLFEYFSETQRNKGNFPGRFSGRQFSNSRSEMNVSTLELGDSALYLCASSLVITGRQPQHFGDGTRLSIL.